The clone carrying this T cell receptor beta chain was seen a handful of times. This sample was included in a study of identical twins. V gave up 3 bases and J gave up 3 bases, with 12 bases separating them. The CDR3 runs to 16 residues. CDR1 is LNHDA and CDR2 is SQIVND in the germline V gene (reference sequence). In TCRdb, the 5' RACE reads were re-called with MiXCR into one record per CDR3 protein. This sample has around 480,000 distinct CDR3 sequences, with roughly an eighth found just once. Another study also made use of these data, one on yellow fever vaccine responses in identical twins.

This sequence was found in a woman aged 18-29 years in good health. The chain couples TRBV19 to TRBJ2-6; a weak D match, TRBD1 (5 bases). Sequenced sample: CD4+ T cells sorted from blood. As DNA, the CDR3 is TGTGCCAGTAGTATTACCTCGGACATTGGGGCCAACGTCCTGACTTTC. Encoded protein: CASSITSDIGANVLTF.